These T cell receptor beta chains were read from a single sample in a study of T cell changes during pregnancy in multiple sclerosis. TCRdb keeps only in-frame clones here, not all; method: immunoSEQ multiplex PCR. The table shows fewer than 110,000 clones, with roughly nine tenths occurring only once. The specimen comprised peripheral blood, sampled after pregnancy. Every receptor here comes from a female donor with multiple sclerosis, enrolled in a pregnancy study. Both conserved end residues are part of each CDR3. Each record gives: CDR3 DNA, CDR3 protein, clone size, D gene, J gene, V gene, CDR3 length. A D gene is named only where the DNA matches it firmly. Clone size appears in some rows only: once, few, many, or a class for an expanded clone.

CDR3nt: TGTGCCAGCAGCTTTGTGGGAGTGACAGATACGCAGTATTTT
CDR3aa: CASSFVGVTDTQYF
abundance: .
d_gene: .
j_gene: TRBJ2-3
v_gene: TRBV11-2
len: 14

CDR3nt: TGTGCTAGTGCCTCGGGGGGCAGTAGCAATCAGCCCCAGCATTTT
CDR3aa: CASASGGSSNQPQHF
abundance: .
d_gene: .
j_gene: TRBJ1-5
v_gene: TRBV12-5
len: 15

CDR3nt: TGTGCCAGCAGCTTGACAGGGGCGCGTCCATACAATGAGCAGTTCTTC
CDR3aa: CASSLTGARPYNEQFF
abundance: once
d_gene: TRBD1
j_gene: TRBJ2-1
v_gene: TRBV5-6
len: 16

CDR3nt: TGTGCCAGCAGTCCGGTCCCAGGGGCCGAGCAGTACTTC
CDR3aa: CASSPVPGAEQYF
abundance: once
d_gene: .
j_gene: TRBJ2-7
v_gene: TRBV2
len: 13

CDR3nt: TGCGCCAGCAGTCAATCGCCCGGGACAGGGGGCAGCAAAGGCTATGGCTACACCTTC
CDR3aa: CASSQSPGTGGSKGYGYTF
abundance: .
d_gene: TRBD1
j_gene: TRBJ1-2
v_gene: TRBV23-1
len: 19

CDR3nt: TGTGCCAGCAGGCCGGGGACAGGGTCCTACGAGCAGTACTTC
CDR3aa: CASRPGTGSYEQYF
abundance: .
d_gene: TRBD1
j_gene: TRBJ2-7
v_gene: TRBV5-4
len: 14

CDR3nt: TGTGCCAGTAGTGCGGGGGACCAGTACGAGCAGTACTTC
CDR3aa: CASSAGDQYEQYF
abundance: .
d_gene: TRBD2
j_gene: TRBJ2-7
v_gene: TRBV19
len: 13

CDR3nt: TGTGCCAGTAGACCTGACTTGGCTGACAATGAGCAGTTCTTC
CDR3aa: CASRPDLADNEQFF
abundance: .
d_gene: .
j_gene: TRBJ2-1
v_gene: TRBV19
len: 14

CDR3nt: TGCGCCAGCAGTGCGGACAGGGGGACAGATACGCAGTATTTT
CDR3aa: CASSADRGTDTQYF
abundance: .
d_gene: TRBD1
j_gene: TRBJ2-3
v_gene: TRBV10-1
len: 14

CDR3nt: TGTGCCAGCAGCCCCCGACAAGGAAACACCATATATTTT
CDR3aa: CASSPRQGNTIYF
abundance: .
d_gene: .
j_gene: TRBJ1-3
v_gene: TRBV14
len: 13

CDR3nt: TGTGCCAGCAGCTCTAGCGGGAGCACAGATACGCAGTATTTT
CDR3aa: CASSSSGSTDTQYF
abundance: .
d_gene: TRBD2
j_gene: TRBJ2-3
v_gene: TRBV5-5
len: 14

CDR3nt: TGTGCCAGCAGCCCAGCAGGGGGCATCTATGGCTACACCTTC
CDR3aa: CASSPAGGIYGYTF
abundance: .
d_gene: TRBD1
j_gene: TRBJ1-2
v_gene: TRBV7-9
len: 14

CDR3nt: TGTGCCAGCAGTTTACTAGACAGGCAGCTGTACTTC
CDR3aa: CASSLLDRQLYF
abundance: .
d_gene: .
j_gene: TRBJ2-7
v_gene: TRBV28
len: 12

CDR3nt: TGTGCCAGCAGCCGAGATGACAGGGGCTCCTACGAGCAGTACTTC
CDR3aa: CASSRDDRGSYEQYF
abundance: .
d_gene: TRBD1
j_gene: TRBJ2-7
v_gene: TRBV5-4
len: 15

CDR3nt: TGTGCCAGCAGTGGGAGACAGGGGCATCAGCCCCAGCATTTT
CDR3aa: CASSGRQGHQPQHF
abundance: .
d_gene: TRBD1
j_gene: TRBJ1-5
v_gene: TRBV2
len: 14

CDR3nt: TGTGCCAGCAGCCAAGAGGGGGGGTTGGGGGTCGGCACTGAAGCTTTCTTT
CDR3aa: CASSQEGGLGVGTEAFF
abundance: .
d_gene: .
j_gene: TRBJ1-1
v_gene: TRBV4-2
len: 17

CDR3nt: TGTGCCACCAGCACCGCGACTAGCGGCTACGAGCAGTACTTC
CDR3aa: CATSTATSGYEQYF
abundance: .
d_gene: TRBD2
j_gene: TRBJ2-7
v_gene: TRBV15
len: 14

CDR3nt: TGTGCCAGTAGTGAAGGGGTAGGGGGCTACGAGCAGTACTTC
CDR3aa: CASSEGVGGYEQYF
abundance: .
d_gene: .
j_gene: TRBJ2-7
v_gene: TRBV19
len: 14

CDR3nt: TGTGCCAGCAGTGAAAAGGGGTCAGGAAGCACAGATACGCAGTATTTT
CDR3aa: CASSEKGSGSTDTQYF
abundance: once
d_gene: .
j_gene: TRBJ2-3
v_gene: TRBV6-1
len: 16

CDR3nt: TGTGCCAGCAACCCCTCGGGACTCGGCACAGATACGCAGTATTTT
CDR3aa: CASNPSGLGTDTQYF
abundance: .
d_gene: .
j_gene: TRBJ2-3
v_gene: TRBV5-4
len: 15

CDR3nt: TGCGCCAGCAGCCTGGAGGGGGGGAATCAGCCCCAGCATTTT
CDR3aa: CASSLEGGNQPQHF
abundance: .
d_gene: .
j_gene: TRBJ1-5
v_gene: TRBV5-1
len: 14

CDR3nt: TGTGCCAGCAGCTTCCACGGACAGGGACCCTACAATGAGCAGTTCTTC
CDR3aa: CASSFHGQGPYNEQFF
abundance: .
d_gene: TRBD1
j_gene: TRBJ2-1
v_gene: TRBV7-2
len: 16

CDR3nt: TGTGCCAGCAGCCAAGCCCTCGGCCAGCGGGACCGCACAGATACGCAGTATTTT
CDR3aa: CASSQALGQRDRTDTQYF
abundance: once
d_gene: TRBD2
j_gene: TRBJ2-3
v_gene: TRBV4-2
len: 18

CDR3nt: TGTGCCAGCGGAGCGGACTACCCACTCTACGAGCAGTACTTC
CDR3aa: CASGADYPLYEQYF
abundance: .
d_gene: .
j_gene: TRBJ2-7
v_gene: TRBV6-1
len: 14

CDR3nt: TGTGCCAGCAGCCAAGGGAGGCTCGAGCAGTACTTC
CDR3aa: CASSQGRLEQYF
abundance: once
d_gene: .
j_gene: TRBJ2-7
v_gene: TRBV7-9
len: 12

CDR3nt: TGTGCCAGCAGTGATGGACTAGCGTATGAGCAGTTCTTC
CDR3aa: CASSDGLAYEQFF
abundance: .
d_gene: TRBD2
j_gene: TRBJ2-1
v_gene: TRBV2
len: 13

CDR3nt: TGTGCCAGCAGCCGAACAGGGGGCTCTGGCTATGGCTACACCTTC
CDR3aa: CASSRTGGSGYGYTF
abundance: .
d_gene: TRBD1
j_gene: TRBJ1-2
v_gene: TRBV11-2
len: 15

CDR3nt: TGTGCCAGCTCACCATCAGGGGAGGGGAATTCACCCCTCCACTTT
CDR3aa: CASSPSGEGNSPLHF
abundance: .
d_gene: .
j_gene: TRBJ1-6
v_gene: TRBV18
len: 15

CDR3nt: TGTGCCAGCAGCTTACTATCGAGGACAGGGGTGTTTAGTGAAGCTTTCTTT
CDR3aa: CASSLLSRTGVFSEAFF
abundance: .
d_gene: TRBD1
j_gene: TRBJ1-1
v_gene: TRBV5-5
len: 17

CDR3nt: TGTGCCAGTAGTTCTGACAGAAGGAACACTGAAGCTTTCTTT
CDR3aa: CASSSDRRNTEAFF
abundance: .
d_gene: .
j_gene: TRBJ1-1
v_gene: TRBV19
len: 14

CDR3nt: TGTGCCAGCTCACCGAATAGCGGGGGAAACAATGAGCAGTTCTTC
CDR3aa: CASSPNSGGNNEQFF
abundance: .
d_gene: TRBD2
j_gene: TRBJ2-1
v_gene: TRBV18
len: 15

CDR3nt: TGTGCCAGCAGCAAGACAGGGATTTACTCTGGAAACACCATATATTTT
CDR3aa: CASSKTGIYSGNTIYF
abundance: .
d_gene: TRBD1
j_gene: TRBJ1-3
v_gene: TRBV5-5
len: 16

CDR3nt: TGCAGCGTTATTATGGGGACAGGGGGCGCGAGGCGGTATGGCTACACCTTC
CDR3aa: CSVIMGTGGARRYGYTF
abundance: .
d_gene: TRBD1
j_gene: TRBJ1-2
v_gene: TRBV29-1
len: 17

CDR3nt: TGTGCCAGCACCCATAGGGGTGATGGCTACACCTTC
CDR3aa: CASTHRGDGYTF
abundance: .
d_gene: .
j_gene: TRBJ1-2
v_gene: TRBV25-1
len: 12

CDR3nt: TGCGCCAGCAGCTTGTTGCATGGCGGGAGGGCGGGGAATGAGCAGTTCTTC
CDR3aa: CASSLLHGGRAGNEQFF
abundance: .
d_gene: TRBD2
j_gene: TRBJ2-1
v_gene: TRBV5-1
len: 17